A single sample is the source of the 9 T cell receptor beta chains below, sequenced in a study of immune cell composition in non-small cell lung cancer. The protocol was immunoSEQ multiplex PCR, while the TCRdb copy is restricted to in-frame clones and leaves out a portion. The sample shows about 4,900 clones, approximately 72% of them seen only once. Normal lung was taken at the farthest possible site, at least 3 cm from tumour. Sequencing used non-adjacent lung tissue. These receptors came from a human donor with non-small cell lung cancer.

This clone showed up just a few times. The sample holds other DNA sequences that translate to the same CDR3. The gene calls are TRBV19 and TRBJ2-5; 7 positions match TRBD2. From germline, CDR1 is LNHDA and CDR2 SQIVND (reference sequence). The CDR3 has 13 amino acids. With 5 bases clipped from V and 3 bases from J, the junction kept 3 bases outside the gene matches. The CDR3 sequence is CASSWGGEETQYF. The CDR3 DNA is TGTGCCAGTAGTTGGGGGGGGGAAGAGACCCAGTACTTC.

Of note for this clone: An end of the junction does not agree with germline; a read error may underlie this. V usage is TRBV28 and J usage is TRBJ2-7, with 10 bases identical to TRBD1. The length of the CDR3 is 13 residues. From germline, CDR1 is MDHEN and CDR2 SYDVKM. CDR3 residues: CASSGQGVYKQYF. The CDR3, as DNA: TGTGCCAGCAGTGGACAGGGGGTCTACAAGCAGTACTTC.

The CDR3 here is CASSVTGQDYGYTF. The CDR3, as DNA: TGTGCCAGCAGTGTTACAGGACAGGACTATGGCTACACCTTC. The chain uses TRBV6-1 and TRBJ1-2; 7 bases agree with TRBD1. From germline, CDR1 is MNHNS and CDR2 SASEGT. CDR3 length: 14 amino acids. V lost 4 bases and J lost 3; bases outside the gene matches: 5.

Judged by abundance, this clone is medium-sized (0.01 to 0.1%). The chain combines TRBV7-9 with TRBJ2-3; 9 nucleotides align to TRBD2. The CDR3 extends over 16 amino acids. The junction had 15 bases not matched to a gene; V was cut back by 7 bases and J by 7 bases. Looked up from germline, CDR1 is SEHNR and CDR2 is FQNEAQ (reference sequence). This CDR3 is CASTDYGLARSYTQYF. As DNA, the CDR3 is TGTGCCAGCACCGATTACGGACTAGCGCGGAGTTATACGCAGTATTTT.

The genes are TRBV7-9 and TRBJ2-3; D might be TRBD2 (5 bases). This CDR3 has 15 residues. Deletions cut 3 bases from V and 2 bases from J, with 12 bases between. Germline loops: CDR1 SEHNR, CDR2 FQNEAQ (reference sequence). CDR3 nucleotide sequence: TGTGCCAGCAGCTTTACTAGAGCCTTCACAGATACGCAGTATTTT. This gives the protein CASSFTRAFTDTQYF.

This clone occurred once. The chain has TRBV6-6 and TRBJ1-2; possible D gene TRBD1, 5 bases. This CDR3 has 13 amino acids. Trimming left V 2 bases short and J 8 bases short, with 12 bases between. The germline CDR1 and CDR2 sequences are MNHNY and SVGAGI (reference sequence). The CDR3 DNA follows: TGTGCCAGCAGTTACGGCAGGGTGTACGGCTACACCTTC. It codes for CASSYGRVYGYTF.

The V gene is TRBV6-1, the J gene TRBJ1-1; D is unresolved. The germline gives CDR1 MNHNS, CDR2 SASEGT. The CDR3 contains 11 residues. Trimming left V 3 bases short and J 7 bases short, with 6 bases between. CDR3 DNA sequence: TGTGCCAGCAGTGATTTTTATGAAGCTTTCTTT. This encodes CASSDFYEAFF.

The chain couples TRBV10-3 to TRBJ2-3, with 7 bases identical to TRBD1. V shed 4 bases, J shed 1 base, and the junction held 5 bases outside the gene matches. The CDR3 extends over 15 amino acids. Germline CDR1 and CDR2: ENHRY and SYGVKD. This CDR3 reads CAISGTGSGTDTQYF. In nucleotides, the CDR3 is TGTGCCATCAGTGGGACAGGTTCGGGCACAGATACGCAGTATTTT.

In its sample, this clone was seen once. CDR3 nucleotide sequence: TGTGCCAGCAGCTTAGAATTGTTCCGGGGGGGGTCTAGTGAGCAGTTCTTC. The encoded protein is CASSLELFRGGSSEQFF. The rearrangement joins TRBV7-2 to TRBJ2-1, with 8 bases that match TRBD2. The V gene end was trimmed by 1 base and the J gene end by 9 bases; junction bases not matched to a gene: 14. The CDR3 covers 17 residues. The germline CDR1 and CDR2 sequences are SGHTA and FQGNSA. Supplemented by reference TRBV7-2 and TRBJ2-1, the full variable domain reads GAGVSQSPSNKVTEKGKDVELRCDPISGHTALYWYRQSLGQGLEFLIYFQGNSAPDKSGLPSDRFSAERTGGSVSTLTIQRTQQEDSAVYLCASSLELFRGGSSEQFFGPGTRLTVL.